Included here is one T cell receptor beta chain sequence, with context. These data are taken from a study of blood T cell repertoires in COVID-19. Sequenced by immunoSEQ multiplex PCR; TCRdb stores in-frame clones only, minus some. The top ten clones hold more than 0.65% of a sample with about 250,000 clones, 80% to 95% of them seen once. Specimen: peripheral blood. This receptor was taken from a man younger than 45 with COVID-19, enrolled during active disease.

CDR3 region: CASSTGTGVGELFF. The CDR3 DNA sequence: TGTGCCAGCAGTACCGGGACAGGGGTCGGGGAGCTGTTTTTT. The chain joins TRBV28 to TRBJ2-2; 10 positions agree with TRBD1. The J segment lost 7 bases and the V segment lost 5 bases, leaving 4 bases of the junction unmatched. The CDR3 has 14 residues. The germline V gene has CDR1 MDHEN and CDR2 SYDVKM.